This note documents a single TCR beta chain sequence. Trimming removed 4 bases at V and 5 bases at J, with 20 bases between. CDR3 length: 16 amino acids. Germline CDR1 and CDR2: KGHDR and SFDVKD. The repertoire was sequenced with immunoSEQ multiplex PCR; TCRdb's copy has only in-frame clones and lacks some. Altogether around 300,000 clones are present, 80% to 90% being singletons, with the ten largest covering 5.5% to 8%. The data were taken from a study of blood T cell repertoires in COVID-19. Specimen: peripheral blood. The chain has TRBV24-1 and TRBJ2-7; TRBD1 is a possible D gene (5 bases). The sequence was obtained from a woman aged 50 to 60 with COVID-19, enrolled during active disease. In DNA form, the CDR3 reads TGTGCCACCAGTGACCCAACTGTAGGGGCAATGAACGAGCAGTACTTC. Translating it yields CATSDPTVGAMNEQYF.